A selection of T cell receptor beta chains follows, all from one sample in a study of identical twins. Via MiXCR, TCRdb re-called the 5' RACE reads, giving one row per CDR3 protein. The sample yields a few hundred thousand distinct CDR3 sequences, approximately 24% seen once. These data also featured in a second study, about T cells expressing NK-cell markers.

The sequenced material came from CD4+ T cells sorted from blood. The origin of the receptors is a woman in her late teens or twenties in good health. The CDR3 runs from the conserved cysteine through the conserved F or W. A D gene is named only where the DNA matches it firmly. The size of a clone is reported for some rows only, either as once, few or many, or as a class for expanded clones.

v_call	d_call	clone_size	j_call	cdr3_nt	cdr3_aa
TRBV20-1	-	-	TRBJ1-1	TGCAGTGCTAGAGCGCCCGGGAGTGATGCTGAAGCTTTCTTT	CSARAPGSDAEAFF
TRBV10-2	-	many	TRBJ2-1	TGCGCCAGCAAGCAGAGCTCCTACAATGAGCAGTTCTTC	CASKQSSYNEQFF
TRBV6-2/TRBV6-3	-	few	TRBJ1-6	TGTGCCAGCAGTTTCTTTAGCTCCGGGACGGCAAATTCACCCCTCCACTTT	CASSFFSSGTANSPLHF
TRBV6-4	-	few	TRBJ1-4	TGTGCCAGCACGCAGGCAACTAATGAAAAACTGTTTTTT	CASTQATNEKLFF
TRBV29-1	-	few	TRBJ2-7	TGCAGCGTTGAAAATTCGGGGGCTCACGAGCAGTACTTC	CSVENSGAHEQYF
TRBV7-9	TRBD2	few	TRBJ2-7	TGTGCCAGCAGCGTATCCGGCGGGGGTTTCTACGAGCAGTACTTC	CASSVSGGGFYEQYF
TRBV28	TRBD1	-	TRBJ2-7	TGTGCCAGCAGTTTCAACTCCGGGACAGTTTCCTACGAGCAGTACTTC	CASSFNSGTVSYEQYF
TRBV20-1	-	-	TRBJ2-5	TGCAGTGCTAGAGATCGACGGGGAGCGTTGGAGACCCAGTACTTC	CSARDRRGALETQYF
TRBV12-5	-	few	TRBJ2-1	TGTGCTAGTGGTGGGGGGATCGAGCAGTTCTTC	CASGGGIEQFF
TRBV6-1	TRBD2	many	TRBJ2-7	TGTGCCACGGGACTAGCGGGCGAGCAGTACTTC	CATGLAGEQYF
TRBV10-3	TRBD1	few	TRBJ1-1	TGTGCCATCAGTGACCCGGGGACAGTGACTTTCTTT	CAISDPGTVTFF
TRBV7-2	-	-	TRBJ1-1	TGTGCCAGCCCCAGGAGGGGGGTAGCTTTCTTT	CASPRRGVAFF
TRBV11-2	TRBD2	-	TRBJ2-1	TGTGCCAGCAGCTTGATGCGGGGGATTGTCCCCTACAATGAGCAGTTCTTC	CASSLMRGIVPYNEQFF
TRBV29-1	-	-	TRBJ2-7	TGCAGCGTTGCTATGGGCTCCGGCGAGCAGTACTTC	CSVAMGSGEQYF
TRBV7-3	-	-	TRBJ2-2	TGTGCCAGCAGCTTATGGGGTACCGGGGAGCTGTTTTTT	CASSLWGTGELFF
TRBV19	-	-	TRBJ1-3	TGTGCCAGTAGTACCTCTGGAAACACCATATATTTT	CASSTSGNTIYF
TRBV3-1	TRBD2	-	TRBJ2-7	TGTGCCAGCAGCCAAGGCGGGGGAGGCGAGCAGTACTTC	CASSQGGGGEQYF
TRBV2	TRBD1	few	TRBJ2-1	TGTGCCAGCAGACGACAGGGTAGCTCCTACAATGAGCAGTTCTTC	CASRRQGSSYNEQFF
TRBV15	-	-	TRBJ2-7	TGTGCCACCAGCAGAGAATTGGATTACGAGCAGTACTTC	CATSRELDYEQYF
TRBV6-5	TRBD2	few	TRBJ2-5	TGTGCCAGCAGTTACTTTGGGACTAGCGGGAGGGCAACCGAGACCCAGTACTTC	CASSYFGTSGRATETQYF
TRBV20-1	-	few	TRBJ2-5	TGCAGTGCCAGCTCGTCCCAGGGATGGGGCCGAGAGACCCAGTACTTC	CSASSSQGWGRETQYF
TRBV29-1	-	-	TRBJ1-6	TGCAGCGTCCGGACCCCCGCGGGTTCCCTCCACTTT	CSVRTPAGSLHF
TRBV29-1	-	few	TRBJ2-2	TGCAGCGTTCCTAGTTCACCCCGTGTCACCGGGGAGCTGTTTTTT	CSVPSSPRVTGELFF
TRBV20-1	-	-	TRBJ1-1	TGCAGTGCTAGAGTGGGTCGGAACACTGAAGCTTTCTTT	CSARVGRNTEAFF
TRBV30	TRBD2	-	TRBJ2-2	TGTGCCTGGAGTTGGTTAGCGGGAGACACCGGGGAGCTGTTTTTT	CAWSWLAGDTGELFF
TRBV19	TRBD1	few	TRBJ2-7	TGTGCCAGTAGCGTGGACAGGGTGAGCTACGAGCAGTACTTC	CASSVDRVSYEQYF
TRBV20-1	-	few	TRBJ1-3	TGCAGTGCTCAAGAGGGGTCCAACCTAAACACCATATATTTT	CSAQEGSNLNTIYF
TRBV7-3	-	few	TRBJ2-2	TGTGCCAGCAGCCGCTCCGGGGGAAACACCGGGGAACTGTTTTTT	CASSRSGGNTGELFF
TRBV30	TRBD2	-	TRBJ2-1	TGTGCCTGGAGTGTTTTGGGACTAGCCTACAATGAGCAGTTCTTC	CAWSVLGLAYNEQFF
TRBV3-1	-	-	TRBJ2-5	TGTGCCAGCAGCCAAGAAGGGGGGCAGGAGACCCAGTACTTC	CASSQEGGQETQYF
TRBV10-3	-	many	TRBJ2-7	TGTGCCACCGCCCCGGGCTCTCGAGGTGAGCAGTACTTC	CATAPGSRGEQYF
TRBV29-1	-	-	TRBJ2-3	TGCAGCGTTGGGGACGGCACAGATACGCAGTATTTT	CSVGDGTDTQYF
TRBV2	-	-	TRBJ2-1	TGTGCCAGCAGACCCGGCGAGCAGTTCTTC	CASRPGEQFF
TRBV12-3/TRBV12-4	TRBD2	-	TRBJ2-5	TGTGCCAGCAGCCCCCGGGCGGGGGGGAAAGAGACCCAGTACTTC	CASSPRAGGKETQYF
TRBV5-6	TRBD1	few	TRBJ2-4	TGTGCCAGCAGCCAAGACAGGGTCTCCTTTAGGAACATTCAGTACTTC	CASSQDRVSFRNIQYF
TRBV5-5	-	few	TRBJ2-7	TGTGCCAGCAGCTTGCAGGGTGGGGCCTCCTACGAGCAGTACTTC	CASSLQGGASYEQYF
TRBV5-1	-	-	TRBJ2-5	TGCGCCAGCAGCTTGGCCGTAGCAGAAGAGACCCAGTACTTC	CASSLAVAEETQYF
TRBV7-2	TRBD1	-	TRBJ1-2	TGTGCCAGCAGCTTCACAGGGGGGAGTGCTGGTGGCTACACCTTC	CASSFTGGSAGGYTF
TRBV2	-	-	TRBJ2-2	TGTGCCAGCAGTGGGGGGGCGAACAGGGGAACCGGGGAGCTGTTTTTT	CASSGGANRGTGELFF
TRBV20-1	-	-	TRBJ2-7	TGCAGTGCTGCCGATCCCTTGACCAGCTCCTACGAGCAGTACTTC	CSAADPLTSSYEQYF
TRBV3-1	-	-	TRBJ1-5	TGTGCCAGCAGCTCCGGTGGACAGTATAATCAGCCCCAGCATTTT	CASSSGGQYNQPQHF
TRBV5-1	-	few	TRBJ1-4	TGCGCCAGCAGCTTGGCTTCCGCAGGGGCCCTGTTTTTT	CASSLASAGALFF
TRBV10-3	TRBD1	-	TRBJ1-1	TGTGCCATCAGTGACCCCGGGACAGGGTATACTGAAGCTTTCTTT	CAISDPGTGYTEAFF
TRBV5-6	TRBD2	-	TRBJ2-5	TGTGCCAGCAGCTTAGTTAGCGGGGGGGCCTGGGAGACCCAGTACTTC	CASSLVSGGAWETQYF
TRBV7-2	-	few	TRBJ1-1	TGTGCCAGCAGCCAGTGGGCAGGGGTTGCGAACACTGAAGCTTTCTTT	CASSQWAGVANTEAFF
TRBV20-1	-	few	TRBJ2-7	TGCAGTGCTGTAAATCCAGGGGAAGGGTCCTACGAGCAGTACTTC	CSAVNPGEGSYEQYF
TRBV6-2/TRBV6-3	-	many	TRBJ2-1	TGTGCCAGCACAAACTGGGGTTCACCCTACAATGAGCAGTTCTTC	CASTNWGSPYNEQFF
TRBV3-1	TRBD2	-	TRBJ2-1	TGTGCCAGCAGCTACGGGACTAGCGGAGACAATGAGCAGTTCTTC	CASSYGTSGDNEQFF
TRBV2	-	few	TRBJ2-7	TGTGCCAGCAGTGACTGGACGGCTGCCTACGAGCAGTACTTC	CASSDWTAAYEQYF
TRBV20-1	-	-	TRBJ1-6	TGCAGTGCTAGTCGGGGGCCAGGAAATTCACCCCTCCACTTT	CSASRGPGNSPLHF
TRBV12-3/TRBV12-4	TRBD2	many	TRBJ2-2	TGTGCCACCGGACTAGCGGCCTACACCGGGGAGCTGTTTTTT	CATGLAAYTGELFF
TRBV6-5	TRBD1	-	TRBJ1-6	TGTGCCAGCAGTTACTCTGGGGTCGAGACAGGGGGTTCACCCCTCCACTTT	CASSYSGVETGGSPLHF
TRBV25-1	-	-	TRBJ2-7	TGTGCCAGCAGTGGGTGGAACGAGCAGTACTTC	CASSGWNEQYF